The 18 T cell receptor beta chains presented below share a single source sample, sequenced in a study of blood T cell repertoires in COVID-19. Assay used: immunoSEQ multiplex PCR; TCRdb lists only in-frame clones, some missing. Altogether approximately 350,000 clones are present, roughly nine tenths being singletons, with the ten largest covering around 1%. The sample taken for sequencing was PBMCs or T cells enriched from blood (not recorded which). The source of these receptors is a man aged 18 to 29 who had recovered from COVID-19.

V is TRBV10-3 and J is TRBJ2-7; D is possibly TRBD1 (5 bases). Germline CDR1 and CDR2: ENHRY and SYGVKD. Trimming left V 4 bases short and J 3 bases short, with 7 bases between. The length of the CDR3 is 12 residues. CDR3 coding DNA: TGTGCCATCAGTGTAGACAGCTACGAGCAGTACTTC. Its protein product is CAISVDSYEQYF.

V gene TRBV5-1 combines with J gene TRBJ1-3; D remains unclear. CDR1 and CDR2 (germline): SGHRS, YFSETQ. Trimming cost V 3 bases and J 4 bases, with 11 bases left between them. The CDR3 is made up of 14 amino acids. The CDR3 protein is CASSSADAGNTIYF. CDR3 nucleotides: TGCGCCAGCAGCTCGGCGGATGCCGGAAACACCATATATTTT.

The chain couples TRBV5-1 to TRBJ2-1; TRBD2 might be the D (6 bases). Germline CDR1 is SGHRS and CDR2 is YFSETQ. CDR3 size: 17 residues. V lost 0 bases and J 0 bases, leaving 13 bases between the germline ends. The CDR3 DNA reads TGCGCCAGCAGCTTGGGCGGGGAATGGGGCTCCTACAATGAGCAGTTCTTC. It yields the protein CASSLGGEWGSYNEQFF.

The sample holds a few counts of this clone. The chain employs TRBV5-4 and TRBJ2-1, with 7 bases fitting TRBD1. Germline V gene sequence: CDR1 SGHNT, CDR2 YYREEE (reference sequence). V gave up 4 bases and J gave up 4 bases; unmatched junction bases: 11. The CDR3 covers 16 residues. CDR3 region: CASSPEGAGGYNEQFF. The CDR3, as DNA: TGTGCCAGCAGCCCTGAGGGGGCAGGGGGTTACAATGAGCAGTTCTTC.

The V call is TRBV2, the J call TRBJ1-2; 7 bases fit TRBD1. Germline trimming cut 6 bases from V and 10 bases from J; bases unmatched to any gene: 8. The length of the CDR3 is 12 residues. Germline assignment: CDR1 SNHLY and CDR2 FYNNEI. The CDR3 region has the DNA TGTGCCAGCAGCCTGGTGACAGGGACCTACACCTTC. As protein: CASSLVTGTYTF.

The chain recombines TRBV27 with TRBJ2-7; TRBD2 matches 10 bases. The CDR3 is 14 amino acids. CDR1 is MNHEY, CDR2 SMNVEV, per germline (reference sequence). With 3 bases clipped from V and 6 bases from J, the junction kept 5 bases outside the gene matches. The CDR3 nucleotides read TGTGCCAGCAGTTTGGTAGCGGGAGGTCGCGAGCAGTACTTC. Translation gives CASSLVAGGREQYF.

The chain joins TRBV5-1 to TRBJ2-1; 8 bases are shared with TRBD2. The germline CDR1 and CDR2 sequences are SGHRS and YFSETQ. This CDR3 has 16 amino acids. The V segment lost 0 bases and the J segment 6 bases; nucleotides outside the gene matches: 8. The CDR3 nucleotides are TGCGCCAGCAGCTTGGGTGGCGGGAGGTATTTCAATGAGCAGTTCTTC. Its translation is CASSLGGGRYFNEQFF.

This clone has a handful of counts. This chain joins TRBV5-1 and TRBJ1-1; D is uncertain. Trimming took 4 bases from V and 1 from J, leaving 14 bases between them. CDR1 SGHRS and CDR2 YFSETQ come from the germline V gene. The CDR3 has 15 amino acids. CDR3 in amino acids: CASSTLHGGNTEAFF. The DNA of the CDR3 is TGCGCCAGCAGCACCCTTCACGGTGGGAACACTGAAGCTTTCTTT.

The chain joins TRBV19 to TRBJ1-3; TRBD1 matches at 7 bases. CDR1 LNHDA and CDR2 SQIVND come from the germline V gene (reference sequence). J gave up 4 bases and V 7 bases, and 7 bases lay outside the gene matches. The CDR3 loop spans 14 amino acids. The CDR3 loop reads CASKTGTEGNTIYF. The CDR3 coding sequence is TGTGCCAGTAAAACCGGGACAGAAGGAAACACCATATATTTT.

The chain employs TRBV24-1 and TRBJ2-2; 14 positions agree with TRBD2. The ends lost 3 bases at V and 6 bases at J; junction bases unmatched: 5. Germline-derived CDR1 and CDR2 are KGHDR and SFDVKD. This CDR3 comprises 17 residues. The DNA for the CDR3 is TGTGCCACCAGTGATCCCGGGACTAGCGGGAGTCCCGGGGAGCTGTTTTTT. It translates to CATSDPGTSGSPGELFF.

This chain uses TRBV6-5 with TRBJ2-3; D is unclear. Germline CDR1 reads MNHEY; CDR2 reads SVGAGI. This CDR3 contains 15 residues. V was shortened by 7 bases and J by 0 bases, with 14 bases between the two germline ends. The CDR3 DNA sequence: TGTGCCAGCAATCCTTTACAGAGTAGCACAGATACGCAGTATTTT. Translating gives CASNPLQSSTDTQYF.

V gene TRBV7-2 combines with J gene TRBJ1-3; 7 bases line up with TRBD1. Trimming at V came to 4 bases and at J to 3 bases, leaving 9 bases not matched to a gene. This CDR3 region has 16 residues. The germline V gene has CDR1 SGHTA and CDR2 FQGNSA. The CDR3 DNA is TGTGCCAGCAGCTCCAAAGAGCACAGGGGTGGAAACACCATATATTTT. This codes for CASSSKEHRGGNTIYF.

J is TRBJ2-1 and V is TRBV29-1; TRBD1 aligns across 9 bases. CDR1 and CDR2 (germline): SQVTM, ANQGSEA. V was clipped by 6 bases and J by 8 bases; unmatched bases: 5. The CDR3 extends over 12 amino acids. CDR3 loop: CSVGTGMYEQFF. The CDR3, as DNA: TGCAGCGTCGGGACAGGGATGTATGAGCAGTTCTTC.

Points on this clone: Different DNA sequences within this sample yield the same CDR3. The chain is built from TRBV5-1 and TRBJ1-2; D is ambiguous. Per germline, CDR1 SGHRS and CDR2 YFSETQ. The CDR3 runs 13 residues. V dropped 4 bases and J dropped 3 bases, with 10 bases sitting between them. Here the CDR3 reads CASSLHRDYGYTF. The DNA of the CDR3 is TGCGCCAGCAGCCTCCACAGAGACTATGGCTACACCTTC.

J is TRBJ1-2 and V is TRBV2; D is uncertain. Trimming took 1 base from V and 5 from J, leaving 11 bases between them. The length of the CDR3 is 14 residues. Germline CDR1 reads SNHLY; CDR2 reads FYNNEI. CDR3 sequence (DNA): TGTGCCAGCAGTGAAGGGGTCTGGACTTATGGCTACACCTTC. It encodes CASSEGVWTYGYTF.

V and J are TRBV30 and TRBJ1-5, with 9 bases matching TRBD1. V was clipped by 2 bases and J by 6 bases; unmatched bases: 5. This CDR3 region has 14 residues. The germline V gene has CDR1 GTSNPN and CDR2 SVGIG (reference sequence). The CDR3 nucleotides read TGTGCCTGGAGTTTTACAGGGGGCACTCAGCCCCAGCATTTT. The encoded protein is CAWSFTGGTQPQHF.

The V and J genes are TRBV6-5 and TRBJ2-7, with 7 bases matching TRBD1. The germline V gene encodes CDR1 MNHEY and CDR2 SVGAGI. This CDR3 region has 15 residues. V was pared by 6 bases and J by 2 bases, with 10 bases of the junction left unmatched. The CDR3 region is CASRKRTGPTYEQYF. Written as DNA, the CDR3 is TGTGCCAGCAGGAAACGGACAGGACCTACCTACGAGCAGTACTTC.

This clone is a singleton in its sample. The chain links TRBV5-1 to TRBJ1-1, with D possibly TRBD1 on 5 matching bases. The ends were cut back, 2 bases at V and 4 bases at J, with 15 bases in the middle. Germline lookup yields CDR1 SGHRS and CDR2 YFSETQ. The CDR3 is 15 residues long. CDR3 region: CASSLAGGWATEAFF. The DNA of the CDR3 is TGCGCCAGCAGCTTAGCTGGGGGGTGGGCCACTGAAGCTTTCTTT.